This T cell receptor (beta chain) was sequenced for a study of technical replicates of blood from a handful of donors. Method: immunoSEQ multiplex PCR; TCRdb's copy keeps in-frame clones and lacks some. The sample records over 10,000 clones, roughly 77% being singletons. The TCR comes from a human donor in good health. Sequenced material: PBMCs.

The CDR3: CASKWGTETQYF. The CDR3 DNA is TGTGCCAGCAAGTGGGGCACGGAGACCCAGTACTTC. The chain is built from TRBV7-9 and TRBJ2-5; maybe TRBD1 (5 bases). Per germline, CDR1 SEHNR and CDR2 FQNEAQ (reference sequence). Trimming cost V 7 bases and J 5 bases, with 11 bases left between them. The CDR3 runs 12 residues. The full variable domain, its missing parts supplied by reference TRBV7-9 and TRBJ2-5, is DTGVSQNPRHKITKRGQNVTFRCDPISEHNRLYWYRQTLGQGPEFLTYFQNEAQLEKSRLLSDRFSAERPKGSFSTLEIQRTEQGDSAMYLCASKWGTETQYFGPGTRLLVL.